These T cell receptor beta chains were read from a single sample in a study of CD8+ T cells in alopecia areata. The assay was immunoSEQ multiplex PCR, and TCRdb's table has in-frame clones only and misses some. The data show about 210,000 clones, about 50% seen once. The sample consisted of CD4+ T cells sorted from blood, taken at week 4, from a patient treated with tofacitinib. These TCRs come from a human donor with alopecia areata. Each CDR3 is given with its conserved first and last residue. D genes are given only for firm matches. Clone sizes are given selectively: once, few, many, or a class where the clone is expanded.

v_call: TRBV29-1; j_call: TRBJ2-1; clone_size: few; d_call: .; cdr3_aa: CSVEVLAEQFF; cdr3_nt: TGCAGCGTTGAAGTCCTGGCTGAGCAGTTCTTC
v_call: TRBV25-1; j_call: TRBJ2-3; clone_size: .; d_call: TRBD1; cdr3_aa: CASSDRGSSTDTQYF; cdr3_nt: TGTGCCAGCTCAGACAGGGGGAGTTCTACAGATACGCAGTATTTT
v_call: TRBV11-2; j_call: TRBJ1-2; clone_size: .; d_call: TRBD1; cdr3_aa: CASSFDRAGGYTF; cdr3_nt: TGTGCCAGCAGCTTCGACAGGGCGGGGGGCTACACCTTC
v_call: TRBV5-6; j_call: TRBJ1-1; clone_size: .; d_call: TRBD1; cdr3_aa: CASSYGTGRDTEAFF; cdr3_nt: TGTGCCAGCAGCTATGGGACAGGGCGGGACACTGAAGCTTTCTTT
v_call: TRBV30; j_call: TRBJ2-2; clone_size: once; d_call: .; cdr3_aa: CAWSAQDGANTGELFF; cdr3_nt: TGTGCCTGGAGTGCACAGGACGGGGCGAACACCGGGGAGCTGTTTTTT
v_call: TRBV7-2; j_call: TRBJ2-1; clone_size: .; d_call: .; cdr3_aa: CASSIGSHTYNEQFF; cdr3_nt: TGTGCCAGCAGCATTGGGAGCCACACCTACAATGAGCAGTTCTTC
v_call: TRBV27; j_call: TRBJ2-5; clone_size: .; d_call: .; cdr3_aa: CASRTSTSQETQYF; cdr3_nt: TGTGCCAGCAGGACTAGTACGAGCCAAGAGACCCAGTACTTC
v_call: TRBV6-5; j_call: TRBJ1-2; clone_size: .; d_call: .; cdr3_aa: CASSYDGNYGYTF; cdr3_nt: TGTGCCAGCAGTTACGACGGCAACTATGGCTACACCTTC
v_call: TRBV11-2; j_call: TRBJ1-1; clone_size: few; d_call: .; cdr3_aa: CASSLSMNTEAFF; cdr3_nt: TGTGCCAGCAGCTTATCCATGAACACTGAAGCTTTCTTT
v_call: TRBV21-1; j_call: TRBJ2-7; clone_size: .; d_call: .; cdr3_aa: CASSDRDGTF; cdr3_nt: TGTGCCAGCAGCGACCGGGACGGGACCTTC
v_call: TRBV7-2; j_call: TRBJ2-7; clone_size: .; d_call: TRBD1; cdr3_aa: CASSPAGTGVFQEQYF; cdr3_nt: TGTGCCAGCAGCCCAGCTGGGACAGGGGTTTTCCAGGAGCAGTACTTC
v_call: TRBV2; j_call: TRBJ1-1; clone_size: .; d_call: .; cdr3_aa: CASTRNRPDGGMNTEAFF; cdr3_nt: TGTGCCAGCACACGTAATAGACCCGACGGTGGGATGAACACTGAAGCTTTCTTT
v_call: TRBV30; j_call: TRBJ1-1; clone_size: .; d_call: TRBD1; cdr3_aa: CAWHGTGEKGFF; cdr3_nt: TGTGCCTGGCACGGGACAGGGGAAAAAGGCTTCTTT
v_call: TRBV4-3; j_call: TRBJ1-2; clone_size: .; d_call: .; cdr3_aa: CASSQDGGVINYGYTF; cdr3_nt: TGCGCCAGCAGCCAAGACGGCGGGGTCATTAACTATGGCTACACCTTC
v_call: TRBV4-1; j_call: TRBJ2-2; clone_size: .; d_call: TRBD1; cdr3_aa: CASSWDRGNTGELFF; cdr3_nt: TGCGCCAGCAGCTGGGACAGGGGGAACACCGGGGAGCTGTTTTTT
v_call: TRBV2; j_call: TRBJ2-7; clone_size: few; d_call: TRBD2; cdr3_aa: CASRLLASHEQYF; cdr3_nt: TGTGCCAGCAGGCTACTAGCGTCCCACGAGCAGTACTTC
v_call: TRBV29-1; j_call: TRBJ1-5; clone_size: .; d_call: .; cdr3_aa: CSVGENNQPQHF; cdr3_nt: TGCAGCGTTGGAGAGAACAATCAGCCCCAGCATTTT
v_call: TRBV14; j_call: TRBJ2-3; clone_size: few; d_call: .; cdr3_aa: CASSQDLRADTQYF; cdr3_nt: TGTGCCAGCAGCCAAGACCTCAGAGCAGATACGCAGTATTTT
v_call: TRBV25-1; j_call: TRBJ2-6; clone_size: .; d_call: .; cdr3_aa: CASSPVGEPNVLTF; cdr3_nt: TGTGCCAGCAGCCCCGTTGGGGAACCCAACGTCCTGACTTTC
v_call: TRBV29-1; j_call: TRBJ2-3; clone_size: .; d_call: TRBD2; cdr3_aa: CSGKAGGARTQYF; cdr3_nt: TGCAGCGGTAAAGCGGGGGGAGCCCGTACGCAGTATTTT
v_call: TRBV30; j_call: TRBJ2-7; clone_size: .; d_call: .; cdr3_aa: CAWTKGYEQYF; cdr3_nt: TGTGCCTGGACCAAGGGATACGAGCAGTACTTC
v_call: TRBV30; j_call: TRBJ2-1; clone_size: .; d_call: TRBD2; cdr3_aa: CASDPLAGGSGEQFF; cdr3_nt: TGTGCCTCGGACCCCCTGGCGGGGGGATCGGGGGAGCAGTTCTTC
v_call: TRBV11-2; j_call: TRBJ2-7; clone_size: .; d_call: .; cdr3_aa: CASSLTGKSYEQYF; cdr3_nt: TGTGCCAGCAGCTTGACGGGCAAGTCCTACGAGCAGTACTTC
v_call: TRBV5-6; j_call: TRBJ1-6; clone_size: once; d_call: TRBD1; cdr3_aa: CASSLGTGFNSPLHF; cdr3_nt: TGTGCCAGCAGCTTAGGGACAGGGTTTAATTCACCCCTCCACTTT
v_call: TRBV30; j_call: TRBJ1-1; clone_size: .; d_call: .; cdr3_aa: CAWSVWGGANTEAFF; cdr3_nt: TGTGCCTGGAGTGTATGGGGAGGTGCGAACACTGAAGCTTTCTTT
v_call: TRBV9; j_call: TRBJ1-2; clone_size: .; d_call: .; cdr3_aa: CASSATRGEVEGYTF; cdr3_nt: TGTGCCAGCAGCGCCACCAGGGGTGAGGTCGAAGGCTACACCTTC
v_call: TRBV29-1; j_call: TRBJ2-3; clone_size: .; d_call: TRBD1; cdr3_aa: CSAGQENTDTQYF; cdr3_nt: TGCAGCGCCGGACAGGAAAACACAGATACGCAGTATTTT
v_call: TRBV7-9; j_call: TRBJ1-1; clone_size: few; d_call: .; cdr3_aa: CASSLVQGEYTEAFF; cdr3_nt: TGTGCCAGCAGCTTAGTACAGGGTGAGTACACTGAAGCTTTCTTT
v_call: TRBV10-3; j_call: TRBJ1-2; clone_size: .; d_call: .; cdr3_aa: CAIGGHLPMIGYTF; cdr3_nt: TGTGCCATCGGCGGTCACCTCCCTATGATCGGCTACACCTTC
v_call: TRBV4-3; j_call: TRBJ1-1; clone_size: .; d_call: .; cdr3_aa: CASSQHLQRGGPAFF; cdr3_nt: TGCGCCAGCAGCCAACACCTTCAGCGGGGGGGGCCAGCTTTCTTT
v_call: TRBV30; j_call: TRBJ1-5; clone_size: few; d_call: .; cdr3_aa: CAWSPRRDQPQHF; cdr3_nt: TGTGCCTGGAGTCCGAGGAGAGATCAGCCCCAGCATTTT
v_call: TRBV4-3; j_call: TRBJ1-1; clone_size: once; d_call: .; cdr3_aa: CASSQGGGRAEAFF; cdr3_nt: TGCGCCAGCAGCCAAGGAGGGGGGAGGGCTGAAGCTTTCTTT
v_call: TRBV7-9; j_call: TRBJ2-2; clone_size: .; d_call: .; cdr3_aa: CASINRVTNTGELFF; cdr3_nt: TGTGCCAGCATAAACAGGGTCACGAACACCGGGGAGCTGTTTTTT
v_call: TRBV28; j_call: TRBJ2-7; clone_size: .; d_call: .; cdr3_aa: CASSWASRYEQYF; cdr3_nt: TGTGCCAGCAGTTGGGCCTCAAGATACGAGCAGTACTTC
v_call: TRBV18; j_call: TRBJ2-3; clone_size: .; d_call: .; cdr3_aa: CASSLMTRDTQYF; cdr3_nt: TGTGCCAGCTCACTCATGACTAGGGATACGCAGTATTTT
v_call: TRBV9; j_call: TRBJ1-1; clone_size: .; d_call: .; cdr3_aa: CASSPLNTEAFF; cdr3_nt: TGTGCCAGCAGCCCCCTGAACACTGAAGCTTTCTTT
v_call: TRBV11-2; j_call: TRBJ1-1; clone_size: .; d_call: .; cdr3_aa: CASRKTWQGPVTEAFF; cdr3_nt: TGTGCCAGCAGGAAAACGTGGCAGGGGCCGGTCACTGAAGCTTTCTTT
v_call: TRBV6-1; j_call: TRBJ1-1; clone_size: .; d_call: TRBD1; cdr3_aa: CASSGPRTGYTEAFF; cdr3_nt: TGTGCCAGCAGTGGCCCCCGGACAGGGTACACTGAAGCTTTCTTT
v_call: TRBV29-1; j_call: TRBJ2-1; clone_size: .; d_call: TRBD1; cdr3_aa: CSVSTGGTYNEQFF; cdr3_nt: TGCAGCGTTTCGACAGGGGGAACCTACAATGAGCAGTTCTTC
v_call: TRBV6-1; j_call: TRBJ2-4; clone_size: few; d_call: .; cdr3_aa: CASTGLAKNIQYF; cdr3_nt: TGTGCCAGCACGGGACTAGCCAAAAACATTCAGTACTTC
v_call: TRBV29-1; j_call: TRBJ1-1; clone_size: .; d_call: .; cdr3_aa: CSVGHPNTEAFF; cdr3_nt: TGCAGCGTCGGACACCCGAACACTGAAGCTTTCTTT
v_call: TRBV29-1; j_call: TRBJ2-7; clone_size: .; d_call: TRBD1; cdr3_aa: CSVSFQGAGEQYF; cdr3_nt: TGCAGCGTCAGTTTCCAGGGGGCAGGGGAGCAGTACTTC
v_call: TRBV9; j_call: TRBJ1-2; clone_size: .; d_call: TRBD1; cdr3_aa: CASSGSTGGDYGYTF; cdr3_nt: TGTGCCAGCAGCGGATCAACAGGGGGCGACTATGGCTACACCTTC
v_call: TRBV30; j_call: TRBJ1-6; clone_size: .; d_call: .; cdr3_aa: CAWSVTGTYNSPLHF; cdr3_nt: TGTGCCTGGAGTGTAACAGGGACCTATAATTCACCCCTCCACTTT
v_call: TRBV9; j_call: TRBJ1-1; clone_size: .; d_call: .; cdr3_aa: CASSVAVAANTEAFF; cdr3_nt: TGTGCCAGCAGCGTAGCGGTAGCGGCGAACACTGAAGCTTTCTTT
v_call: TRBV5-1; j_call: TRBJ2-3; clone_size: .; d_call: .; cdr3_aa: CASRRQETQYF; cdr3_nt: TGCGCCAGCAGAAGACAGGAGACGCAGTATTTT
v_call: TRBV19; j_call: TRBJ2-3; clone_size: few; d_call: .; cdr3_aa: CATLNTDTQYF; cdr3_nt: TGTGCCACCCTCAACACAGATACGCAGTATTTT
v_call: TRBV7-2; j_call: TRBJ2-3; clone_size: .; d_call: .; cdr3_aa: CASSLVVGGGADTQYF; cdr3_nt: TGTGCCAGCAGCTTAGTTGTCGGGGGAGGAGCAGATACGCAGTATTTT
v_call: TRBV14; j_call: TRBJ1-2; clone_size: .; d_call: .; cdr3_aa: CASSQDRSFYGYTF; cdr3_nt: TGTGCCAGCAGCCAAGATAGGAGCTTCTATGGCTACACCTTC
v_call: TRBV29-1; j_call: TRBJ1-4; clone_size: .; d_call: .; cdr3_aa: CSARQASEKLFF; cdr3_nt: TGCAGCGCGAGACAGGCTAGTGAAAAACTGTTTTTT
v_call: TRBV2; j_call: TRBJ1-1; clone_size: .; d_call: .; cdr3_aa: CASSVRPARAFF; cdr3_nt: TGTGCCAGCAGTGTTAGGCCTGCAAGGGCTTTCTTT
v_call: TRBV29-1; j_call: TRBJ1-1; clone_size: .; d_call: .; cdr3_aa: CSVDGGGLNTEAFF; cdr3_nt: TGCAGCGTTGATGGCGGGGGGCTAAACACTGAAGCTTTCTTT